The clone carrying this TCR beta chain appeared a single time. It was with 60 Vbeta and 13 Jbeta primers that the PCR ran. The assay was immunoSEQ multiplex PCR, and TCRdb's table has in-frame clones only and misses some. This sample has over 150,000 clones, with 70% to 80% found just once. These data come from a study of cytomegalovirus exposure and HLA in healthy donors. The specimen was PBMCs. This clonotype was sampled from a woman aged 45 to 65 in good health and CMV-seronegative.

This chain's CDR3 is CASSSGGGLGEQYF. Here the CDR3 DNA reads TGTGCCAGCAGCTCGGGAGGCGGCCTAGGGGAGCAGTACTTC. The gene calls are TRBV5-4 and TRBJ2-7; 7 nucleotides align to TRBD2. This CDR3 is built from 14 residues. CDR1 and CDR2 (germline): SGHNT, YYREEE (reference sequence). V lost 3 bases and J lost 7; bases outside the gene matches: 10.